Each of the 15 T cell receptor beta chains below was sequenced from the same sample in a study of OX40 agonist ivuxolimab in advanced cancers. Clones were read by immunoSEQ multiplex PCR, and TCRdb kept only the in-frame ones, dropping some. Of some 30,000 clones in the sample, nearly 95% are singletons; the top ten hold roughly 10%. This sample comprised CD4+ or CD8+ T cells sorted from blood, obtained in a trial of the OX40 agonist ivuxolimab. These receptor sequences come from an adult with an advanced solid tumor such as melanoma, head and neck, liver or kidney cancer.

The V call is TRBV6-5, the J call TRBJ1-5, with a tentative D call TRBD1 (5 bases). The CDR3 loop spans 16 amino acids. The germline V gene has CDR1 MNHEY and CDR2 SVGAGI. The germline V and J ends were trimmed by 2 bases and 6 bases, with 17 bases remaining between them. CDR3 sequence (DNA): TGTGCCAGCAGTTACCGGGACCCCGTTTGGGGTCAGCCCCAGCATTTT. It encodes CASSYRDPVWGQPQHF.

The gene calls are TRBV2 and TRBJ2-7; 8 positions match TRBD2. The V and J ends lost 0 bases and 4 bases, in that order; junction bases with no gene match: 8. The CDR3 has 16 residues. Germline V lookup: CDR1 SNHLY, CDR2 FYNNEI. The CDR3 coding sequence is TGTGCCAGCAGTGAAGCCCCCAGCGGGGGTTTTTACGAGCAGTACTTC. This translates into CASSEAPSGGFYEQYF. The full variable domain, its missing parts supplied by reference TRBV2 and TRBJ2-7, is EPEVTQTPSHQVTQMGQEVILRCVPISNHLYFYWYRQILGQKVEFLVSFYNNEISEKSEIFDDQFSVERPDGSNFTLKIRSTKLEDSAMYFCASSEAPSGGFYEQYFGPGTRLTVT.

The V and J genes are TRBV4-1 and TRBJ2-7; perhaps TRBD2 as D (6 bases). Germline CDR1 and CDR2: MGHRA and YSYEKL. The CDR3 sequence is 15 residues long. V was pared by 1 base and J by 1 base, with 11 bases between. This CDR3 is CASSQGDWLSYEQYF. For the CDR3, the DNA is TGCGCCAGCAGCCAAGGGGACTGGCTATCCTACGAGCAGTACTTC.

V gene TRBV7-6 combines with J gene TRBJ2-7; no clear D gene. The CDR3 loop spans 12 amino acids. Germline V gene lookup returns CDR1 SGHVS and CDR2 FNYEAQ. Trimming cost V 1 base and J 3 bases, with 4 bases left between them. CDR3 loop: CASSLDDYEQYF. The DNA for the CDR3 is TGTGCCAGCAGCTTAGACGACTACGAGCAGTACTTC.

The rearrangement uses TRBV10-2 and TRBJ2-3; no clear D gene. The CDR3 spans 13 residues. CDR1 is WSHSY, CDR2 SAAADI, per germline. Trimming left V 3 bases short and J 1 base short, with 5 bases between. CDR3 in DNA: TGCGCCAGCAGTGATTGGCGCACAGATACGCAGTATTTT. This sequence encodes CASSDWRTDTQYF.

The chain has TRBV5-4 and TRBJ1-2; the match to TRBD1 covers 7 bases. CDR1 and CDR2 (germline): SGHNT, YYREEE (reference sequence). The ends lost 4 bases at V and 5 bases at J; junction bases unmatched: 14. The CDR3 contains 16 residues. The CDR3 protein is CASSQHGQVFYYGYTF. The CDR3 nucleotides read TGTGCCAGCAGCCAACATGGACAGGTCTTCTATTATGGCTACACCTTC.

The gene calls are TRBV30 and TRBJ1-1, with no clear D. V dropped 2 bases and J dropped 6 bases, with 16 bases sitting between them. This CDR3 comprises 14 residues. Germline V gene lookup returns CDR1 GTSNPN and CDR2 SVGIG (reference sequence). The DNA for the CDR3 is TGTGCCTGGAGTTACGGGCCTGGATTGGCTGAAGCTTTCTTT. Translation gives CAWSYGPGLAEAFF.

The chain joins TRBV10-1 to TRBJ1-4; no definite D call. The CDR3 covers 12 residues. The V gene lost 3 bases and the J gene lost 14 bases, with 13 bases spanning the gap. Germline CDR1 and CDR2: WNHNN and SYGVQD (reference sequence). CDR3 protein: CASSDIGFGLFF. The CDR3 coding sequence is TGCGCCAGCAGTGATATCGGGTTTGGGCTGTTTTTT.

The V call is TRBV5-1, the J call TRBJ2-2; 9 positions agree with TRBD1. This CDR3 region has 15 residues. In germline, CDR1 is SGHRS, CDR2 YFSETQ. The J segment lost 1 base and the V segment lost 5 bases, leaving 3 bases of the junction unmatched. The CDR3 loop is CASRRGQGNTGELFF. CDR3 nucleotides: TGCGCCAGCAGAAGGGGACAGGGGAACACCGGGGAGCTGTTTTTT.

The chain couples TRBV6-1 to TRBJ2-7; the match to TRBD1 covers 7 bases. Germline CDR1 MNHNS, CDR2 SASEGT. V shed 4 bases and J 4 bases; nucleotides not matched to a gene: 7. The CDR3 totals 14 residues. The CDR3 loop reads CASSAPGTEYEQYF. CDR3 sequence (DNA): TGTGCCAGCAGTGCCCCCGGGACAGAGTACGAGCAGTACTTC.

The V call is TRBV27, the J call TRBJ1-1, with D unresolved. The V and J ends lost 2 bases and 4 bases respectively, with 8 bases between them. Per germline, CDR1 MNHEY and CDR2 SMNVEV (reference sequence). CDR3 length equals 13 residues. CDR3 DNA: TGTGCCAGCAGTTTAGGGGTGGGCACTGAAGCTTTCTTT. It is translated as CASSLGVGTEAFF.

This clone was observed a single time. The J gene is TRBJ1-2, the V gene TRBV15, with TRBD1 identical over 7 bases. There are 17 residues in the CDR3. The V segment lost 0 bases and the J segment 1 base; nucleotides outside the gene matches: 8. CDR1 is LNHNV, CDR2 YYDKDF, per germline (reference sequence). The CDR3 bases are TGTGCCACCAGCAGAGATTTGGAGGGGGCAATTAACTATGGCTACACCTTC. Translation gives CATSRDLEGAINYGYTF. The full variable domain, rest sourced from reference TRBV15 and TRBJ1-2, is DAMVIQNPRYQVTQFGKPVTLSCSQTLNHNVMYWYQQKSSQAPKLLFHYYDKDFNNEADTPDNFQSRRPNTSFCFLDIRSPGLGDTAMYLCATSRDLEGAINYGYTFGSGTRLTVV.

V and J are TRBV5-1 and TRBJ2-5; no clear D. The ends were cut back, 6 bases at V and 3 bases at J, with 12 bases in the middle. The CDR3 runs to 13 residues. Per the germline V gene, CDR1 is SGHRS and CDR2 is YFSETQ. The CDR3 sequence is CASTAVPKETQYF. The CDR3, as DNA: TGCGCCAGCACGGCAGTTCCCAAAGAGACCCAGTACTTC.

V and J are TRBV7-2 and TRBJ2-2; D gene unclear. The CDR3 sequence is 15 residues long. The germline V gene has CDR1 SGHTA and CDR2 FQGNSA. Between the trimmed V and J ends, which lost 1 base and 5 bases, there was a span of 11 bases. CDR3: CASSLVGHGTGELFF. The CDR3 coding sequence is TGTGCCAGCAGCTTAGTCGGCCACGGAACCGGGGAGCTGTTTTTT.

The chain links TRBV7-2 to TRBJ2-3, with TRBD2 matching over 7 bases. In germline, CDR1 is SGHTA, CDR2 FQGNSA. The J segment lost 3 bases and the V segment lost 4 bases, leaving 7 bases of the junction unmatched. The CDR3 is made up of 15 amino acids. The CDR3 sequence is CASSSTPGLTDTQYF. The CDR3 DNA sequence: TGTGCCAGCAGCTCGACACCGGGACTAACAGATACGCAGTATTTT.